The 32 T cell receptor beta chains presented below share a single source sample, sequenced in a study of cytomegalovirus exposure and HLA in healthy donors. Both 60 Vbeta primers and 13 Jbeta primers went into the PCR. Measured with immunoSEQ multiplex PCR; TCRdb has only the in-frame clones, and not every one. In the table there are fewer than 200,000 clones, roughly 80% of which are singletons. Sequenced material: PBMCs. The source is a woman in her fifties or sixties in good health and CMV-seropositive.

The CDR3 sequence: CASSFEPLLAGARTDTQYF. The CDR3 DNA is TGTGCCAGCAGCTTCGAACCCCTACTAGCGGGGGCCCGCACAGATACGCAGTATTTT. The rearrangement uses TRBV5-4 and TRBJ2-3, with 11 bases matching TRBD2. V gave up 2 bases and J gave up 1 base; unmatched junction bases: 12. Germline V CDR1 and CDR2: SGHNT, YYREEE (reference sequence). The CDR3 sequence is 19 residues long. Complete variable domain (other parts from reference TRBV5-4 and TRBJ2-3): ETGVTQSPTHLIKTRGQQVTLRCSSQSGHNTVSWYQQALGQGPQFIFQYYREEENGRGNFPPRFSGLQFPNYSSELNVNALELDDSALYLCASSFEPLLAGARTDTQYFGPGTRLTVL.

This chain links TRBV7-3 with TRBJ1-1; D is uncertain. V was clipped by 6 bases and J by 3 bases, with 17 bases between them. Per the germline V gene, CDR1 is SGHTA and CDR2 is FQGTGA. The CDR3 extends over 15 amino acids. The CDR3 DNA sequence: TGTGCCAGCAGTCCTAACCCGTTATCGGACACTGAAGCTTTCTTT. This translates into CASSPNPLSDTEAFF.

The chain recombines TRBV10-1 with TRBJ1-1; D is possibly TRBD1 (6 bases). Trimming took off 9 bases at V and 3 bases at J, with 23 bases between the two ends. This CDR3 contains 16 residues. The V gene's germline CDR1 is WNHNN and CDR2 SYGVQD (reference sequence). The CDR3 spells CARTLAGEEWDTEAFF. In nucleotides, the CDR3 is TGCGCCAGAACCTTAGCAGGGGAAGAGTGGGACACTGAAGCTTTCTTT.

J is TRBJ2-7 and V is TRBV9; 8 bases match TRBD1. Germline lookup yields CDR1 SGDLS and CDR2 YYNGEE. CDR3 size: 15 residues. V lost 4 bases and J lost 4; bases outside the gene matches: 10. The CDR3 reads CASSPLGDRGYEQYF. CDR3 nucleotide sequence: TGTGCCAGCAGCCCCCTGGGAGACAGGGGTTACGAGCAGTACTTC.

This clone occurred a few times. The V and J genes are TRBV7-3 and TRBJ2-1; 7 bases map to TRBD2. The CDR3 is 14 residues long. V lost 6 bases and J lost 3; bases outside the gene matches: 5. Germline-derived CDR1 and CDR2 are SGHTA and FQGTGA. This chain's CDR3 is CASSWGGGYNEQFF. The CDR3, as DNA: TGTGCCAGCAGTTGGGGCGGGGGCTACAATGAGCAGTTCTTC.

Written as DNA, the CDR3 is TGTGCCAGCCCGGACTTTTCTGGGGGCAGCCAAGAGACCCAGTACTTC. Translation gives CASPDFSGGSQETQYF. This chain joins TRBV7-2 and TRBJ2-5, with TRBD1 as a possible D gene (6 bases). The CDR3 extends over 16 amino acids. Germline CDR1 reads SGHTA; CDR2 reads FQGNSA. V was cut by 8 bases and J by 1 base, with 20 bases left in between.

The rearrangement links TRBV6-5 to TRBJ2-7; D is unresolved. CDR1 MNHEY and CDR2 SVGAGI come from the germline V gene. Trimming shortened V by 8 bases and J by 2 bases, and 16 bases separated the two germline ends. The CDR3 covers 14 residues. In nucleotides, the CDR3 is TGTGCCAGCCCCAAACAGAGACATCCCTACGAGCAGTACTTC. This sequence encodes CASPKQRHPYEQYF.

As for this clone: Its ends do not fully match the called genes, so a read error is possible. V usage is TRBV7-9 and J usage is TRBJ2-1; TRBD1 aligns across 7 bases. This CDR3 contains 16 residues. The germline V gene encodes CDR1 SEHNR and CDR2 FQNEAQ (reference sequence). This CDR3 is CSSSLGPLQGNNEQFF. In DNA, the CDR3 is TGTTCCAGCAGCTTAGGACCTTTACAGGGGAACAATGAGCAGTTCTTC.

V is TRBV30 and J is TRBJ1-2; TRBD1 might be the D (5 bases). Trimming removed 5 bases at V and 8 bases at J, with 15 bases between. This CDR3 is 12 amino acids long. The germline CDR1 and CDR2 sequences are GTSNPN and SVGIG (reference sequence). CDR3 in amino acids: CAWGPGGGGYTF. CDR3 bases: TGTGCCTGGGGCCCGGGGGGAGGAGGCTACACCTTC.

This clone was counted a few times. V gene TRBV29-1 combines with J gene TRBJ2-3; D not resolved. Trimming shortened V by 7 bases and J by 4 bases, and 9 bases separated the two germline ends. The CDR3 extends over 11 amino acids. Germline V lookup: CDR1 SQVTM, CDR2 ANQGSEA. The CDR3 nucleotides are TGCAGCGGGTCTCCGGCAGATACGCAGTATTTT. Translated, it gives CSGSPADTQYF.

The V gene is TRBV5-8, the J gene TRBJ2-3, with a weak D call TRBD2 (5 bases). CDR1 and CDR2 from the germline V gene are SGHTS and YDEGEE. The CDR3 has 14 residues. V dropped 4 bases and J dropped 0 bases, with 9 bases sitting between them. CDR3 region: CASSPGYSTDTQYF. DNA of the CDR3: TGTGCCAGCAGCCCGGGGTATAGCACAGATACGCAGTATTTT.

V gene TRBV19 combines with J gene TRBJ1-2, with a weak D call TRBD1 (6 bases). Germline V gene sequence: CDR1 LNHDA, CDR2 SQIVND (reference sequence). V dropped 4 bases and J dropped 3 bases, with 9 bases sitting between them. The CDR3 runs 13 residues. CDR3 bases: TGTGCCAGTAGTACACAGGGCGACTATGGCTACACCTTC. Translation: CASSTQGDYGYTF.

The chain combines TRBV7-9 with TRBJ1-2, with D perhaps matching TRBD1 (5 bases). The CDR3 extends over 17 amino acids. Germline values: CDR1 SEHNR, CDR2 FQNEAQ (reference sequence). V gave up 5 bases and J gave up 0 bases, with 19 bases separating them. CDR3 nucleotides: TGTGCCAGCAGCCCAGGTGTGATCAGGGTTACTAACTATGGCTACACCTTC. This encodes CASSPGVIRVTNYGYTF.

This clone has more than one count but fewer than ten. This chain uses TRBV7-9 with TRBJ1-2; D is ambiguous. CDR3 length: 15 amino acids. Trimming left V 3 bases short and J 4 bases short, with 15 bases between. Germline CDR1 and CDR2: SEHNR and FQNEAQ (reference sequence). CDR3 coding DNA: TGTGCCAGCAGCTTTTTCCCCGCTGGGCGCTATGGCTACACCTTC. Encoded protein: CASSFFPAGRYGYTF.

The chain couples TRBV10-3 to TRBJ1-1, with TRBD1 as a possible D gene (5 bases). There are 16 residues in the CDR3. V was pared by 6 bases and J by 5 bases, with 22 bases between. Germline V gene data show CDR1 as ENHRY and CDR2 as SYGVKD. The CDR3 DNA reads as TGTGCCATCAGGGGGGGGGACGGGGGTTCTGGGACTGAAGCTTTCTTT. This translates into CAIRGGDGGSGTEAFF.

A few counts support this clone. This likely came from a read error, as a far larger clone is one base away. The sample carries other DNA sequences with the same CDR3. The chain has TRBV5-4 and TRBJ2-7; 10 bases agree with TRBD2. Germline values: CDR1 SGHNT, CDR2 YYREEE (reference sequence). Germline trimming cut 4 bases from V and 2 bases from J; bases unmatched to any gene: 9. The CDR3 spans 16 residues. The chain's CDR3 is CASSLPSGSFPYEQYF. CDR3 DNA: TGTGCCAGCAGCCTCCCTAGCGGGAGCTTCCCCTACGAGCAGTACTTC.

This clone has only a few counts. J is TRBJ2-7 and V is TRBV4-1, with 11 bases lining up with TRBD1. Looked up from germline, CDR1 is MGHRA and CDR2 is YSYEKL. V shed 2 bases and J 1 base; nucleotides not matched to a gene: 4. This CDR3 comprises 16 residues. The CDR3 reads CASSQSGQGVSYEQYF. CDR3 nucleotides: TGCGCCAGCAGCCAATCGGGACAGGGGGTTTCCTACGAGCAGTACTTC.

There are a few counts of this clone. This chain links TRBV4-3 with TRBJ2-3, with 9 bases lining up with TRBD2. The CDR3 consists of 13 residues. From germline, CDR1 is LGHNA and CDR2 YSLEER. J lost 6 bases, V lost 7 bases, and 5 bases had no gene match. The CDR3 sequence is CASKAGGGDTQYF. CDR3 in DNA: TGCGCCAGCAAGGCGGGAGGGGGGGATACGCAGTATTTT.

V usage is TRBV7-9 and J usage is TRBJ2-1; 10 nucleotides align to TRBD2. With V trimmed by 0 bases and J by 7 bases, 6 bases remained unmatched. Germline CDR1 and CDR2: SEHNR and FQNEAQ (reference sequence). The CDR3 covers 16 residues. The CDR3 DNA sequence: TGTGCCAGCAGCTTAGCGCAAGGACTAGCGGCTAATGAGCAGTTCTTC. This codes for CASSLAQGLAANEQFF.

Written as DNA, the CDR3 is TGTGCCAGCAGCGATCAGGGGAAGGGGACCGGGGAGCTGTTTTTT. It encodes CASSDQGKGTGELFF. The genes are TRBV6-6 and TRBJ2-2, with a possible D match to TRBD1 (6 bases). Deletions cut 6 bases from V and 5 bases from J, with 16 bases between. The length of the CDR3 is 15 residues. In germline, CDR1 is MNHNY, CDR2 SVGAGI (reference sequence).

This CDR3 reads CASTLLADNTGELFF. Here the CDR3 DNA reads TGCGCCAGCACGCTTCTAGCGGATAACACCGGGGAGCTGTTTTTT. The V and J genes are TRBV5-1 and TRBJ2-2; 7 positions match TRBD2. Germline V CDR1 and CDR2: SGHRS, YFSETQ. The CDR3 extends over 15 amino acids. With V trimmed by 6 bases and J by 2 bases, 7 bases remained unmatched.

The chain combines TRBV5-1 with TRBJ2-1, with TRBD2 as a possible D gene (7 bases). Germline CDR1 is SGHRS and CDR2 is YFSETQ. The V end was cut by 0 bases, the J end by 8 bases, with 18 bases between. The CDR3 is made up of 16 amino acids. CDR3 in amino acids: CASSLESRGAHDEQFF. DNA for the CDR3: TGCGCCAGCAGCTTGGAGTCCCGGGGGGCTCACGATGAGCAGTTCTTC.

The gene calls are TRBV19 and TRBJ2-1, with TRBD2 matching 10 bases. The CDR3 runs 16 residues. V shed 6 bases, J shed 0 bases, and the junction held 5 bases outside the gene matches. Germline loops: CDR1 LNHDA, CDR2 SQIVND (reference sequence). The CDR3 DNA is TGTGCCAGTAGGGCCCAGCGGGGGGGCTCCTACAATGAGCAGTTCTTC. Its translation: CASRAQRGGSYNEQFF. The whole variable domain, filled in from reference TRBV19 and TRBJ2-1, reads DGGITQSPKYLFRKEGQNVTLSCEQNLNHDAMYWYRQDPGQGLRLIYYSQIVNDFQKGDIAEGYSVSREKKESFPLTVTSAQKNPTAFYLCASRAQRGGSYNEQFFGPGTRLTVL.

The genes are TRBV2 and TRBJ2-1, with a possible D match to TRBD1 (5 bases). V was clipped by 5 bases and J by 7 bases, with 15 bases between them. The CDR3 has 14 residues. Germline V gene data show CDR1 as SNHLY and CDR2 as FYNNEI. In nucleotides, the CDR3 is TGTGCCAGCAGTTCCCAGTCCTCAGGGAATGAGCAGTTCTTC. Translating it yields CASSSQSSGNEQFF. Full variable domain (missing parts from reference TRBV2 and TRBJ2-1): EPEVTQTPSHQVTQMGQEVILRCVPISNHLYFYWYRQILGQKVEFLVSFYNNEISEKSEIFDDQFSVERPDGSNFTLKIRSTKLEDSAMYFCASSSQSSGNEQFFGPGTRLTVL.

This clone was found once. The junction departs from the called germline gene at one end, perhaps through a read error. The rearrangement uses TRBV7-7 and TRBJ2-5; D is perhaps TRBD1 (6 bases). The CDR3 is 13 amino acids. Germline V gene sequence: CDR1 SSHAT, CDR2 FNYEAQ (reference sequence). The CDR3 is CASSFNRDETQYF. DNA for the CDR3: TGTGCTAGCAGCTTCAACAGGGATGAGACCCAGTACTTC. Full variable domain (rest looked up from reference TRBV7-7 and TRBJ2-5): GAGVSQSPRYKVTKRGQDVTLRCDPISSHATLYWYQQALGQGPEFLTYFNYEAQPDKSGLPSDRFSAERPEGSISTLTIQRTEQRDSAMYRCASSFNRDETQYFGPGTRLLVL.

V and J are TRBV7-3 and TRBJ2-3; 9 nucleotides line up with TRBD2. This CDR3 is built from 16 residues. Trimming at V came to 4 bases and at J to 1 base, leaving 6 bases not matched to a gene. CDR1 SGHTA and CDR2 FQGTGA come from the germline V gene. The CDR3, as DNA: TGTGCCAGCAGCTCTCATAGCGGGAGCCGCACAGATACGCAGTATTTT. The encoded protein is CASSSHSGSRTDTQYF.

The chain's CDR3 is CAIPGQGYNEQFF. The CDR3 bases are TGTGCCATACCGGGACAGGGGTACAATGAGCAGTTCTTC. The V call is TRBV19, the J call TRBJ2-1; TRBD1 matches at 10 bases. The trim removed 10 bases at V and 4 bases at J, leaving 4 bases unmatched. The CDR3 has 13 amino acids. The germline V gene encodes CDR1 LNHDA and CDR2 SQIVND (reference sequence).

The gene calls are TRBV5-1 and TRBJ1-4, with D uncertain. Trimming pared 4 bases from V and 5 bases from J, leaving 9 bases between. The CDR3 sequence is 13 residues long. Germline V gene lookup returns CDR1 SGHRS and CDR2 YFSETQ. The CDR3 loop is CASSTGGNEKLFF. The CDR3 DNA is TGCGCCAGCAGCACCGGAGGCAATGAAAAACTGTTTTTT.

The chain has TRBV9 and TRBJ1-2, with D tentatively TRBD1 (5 bases). The CDR3 contains 14 residues. Per the germline V gene, CDR1 is SGDLS and CDR2 is YYNGEE. Trimming left V 0 bases short and J 6 bases short, with 12 bases between. The CDR3 region is CASSVGPGGDGYTF. CDR3 in DNA: TGTGCCAGCAGCGTAGGTCCGGGGGGAGATGGCTACACCTTC.

This chain links TRBV15 with TRBJ1-5, with TRBD1 matching 10 bases. Germline V gene lookup returns CDR1 LNHNV and CDR2 YYDKDF (reference sequence). The CDR3 extends over 15 amino acids. V was pared by 6 bases and J by 5 bases, with 7 bases of the junction left unmatched. The CDR3 reads CATRATDRGYQPQHF. The CDR3 DNA follows: TGTGCCACCAGGGCGACGGACAGGGGGTATCAGCCCCAGCATTTT. The complete variable domain, with remaining parts taken from reference TRBV15 and TRBJ1-5, reads DAMVIQNPRYQVTQFGKPVTLSCSQTLNHNVMYWYQQKSSQAPKLLFHYYDKDFNNEADTPDNFQSRRPNTSFCFLDIRSPGLGDTAMYLCATRATDRGYQPQHFGDGTRLSIL.

The rearrangement uses TRBV18 and TRBJ1-1, with D possibly TRBD1 on 6 matching bases. The CDR3 runs 14 residues. V gave up 6 bases and J gave up 5 bases, with 16 bases separating them. In germline, CDR1 is KGHSH, CDR2 LQKENI. CDR3: CASSGAAEGTEAFF. CDR3 sequence (DNA): TGTGCCAGCTCGGGGGCAGCCGAAGGAACTGAAGCTTTCTTT.

This clone was picked up a small number of times. This rearrangement joins TRBV2 to TRBJ1-5, with TRBD1 identical over 10 bases. The CDR3 extends over 15 amino acids. CDR1 and CDR2 (germline): SNHLY, FYNNEI. The junction had 4 bases not matched to a gene; V was cut back by 4 bases and J by 4 bases. CDR3 in amino acids: CASSAGTGVNQPQHF. The CDR3 region has the DNA TGTGCCAGCAGTGCCGGGACAGGGGTTAATCAGCCCCAGCATTTT.